The TCR beta chain described here comes from a study of blood T cell repertoires in COVID-19. Study background: T cells, B-cell-depleted T cells, or PBMCs provided the cDNA or gDNA that served as material.

In the original analysis: From reference gene primer amplification, estimates of nucleated cell counts were derived. Here immunoSEQ multiplex PCR was the method, and the copy in TCRdb shows in-frame clones only, minus some. V, J and clone size reflect that table, while D and trimming were determined from the DNA. The sample has 95,000 to 150,000 clones; around 81% are singletons. V lost 4 bases to trimming and J lost 3 bases, with 10 bases between them. Germline values: CDR1 SNHLY, CDR2 FYNNEI. CDR3 size: 13 residues. This sequence originates from a man between 65 and 80 years old with acute or convalescent COVID-19. Sequenced sample: peripheral blood. V is TRBV2 and J is TRBJ2-7; TRBD2 might be the D (6 bases). This chain's CDR3 is CASSVQDYYEQYF. The CDR3 coding sequence is TGTGCCAGCAGTGTTCAGGACTACTACGAGCAGTACTTC.